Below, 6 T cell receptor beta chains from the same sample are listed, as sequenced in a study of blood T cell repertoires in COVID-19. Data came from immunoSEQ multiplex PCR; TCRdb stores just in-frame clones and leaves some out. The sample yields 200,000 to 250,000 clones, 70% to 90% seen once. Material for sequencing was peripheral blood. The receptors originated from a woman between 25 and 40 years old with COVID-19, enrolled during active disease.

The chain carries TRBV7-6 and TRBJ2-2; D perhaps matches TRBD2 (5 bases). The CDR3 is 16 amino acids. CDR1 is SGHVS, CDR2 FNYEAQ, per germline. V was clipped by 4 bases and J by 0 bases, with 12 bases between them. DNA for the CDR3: TGTGCCAGCAGCTGGAGTGACTACCCGAACACCGGGGAGCTGTTTTTT. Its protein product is CASSWSDYPNTGELFF. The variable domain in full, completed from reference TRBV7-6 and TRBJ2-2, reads GAGVSQSPRYKVTKRGQDVALRCDPISGHVSLYWYRQALGQGPEFLTYFNYEAQQDKSGLPNDRFSAERPEGSISTLTIQRTEQRDSAMYRCASSWSDYPNTGELFFGEGSRLTVL.

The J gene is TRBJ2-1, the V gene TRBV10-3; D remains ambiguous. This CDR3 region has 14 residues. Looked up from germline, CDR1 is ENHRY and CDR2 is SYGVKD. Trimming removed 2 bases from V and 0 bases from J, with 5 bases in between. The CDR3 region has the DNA TGTGCCATCAGTGAGCGCGGCTCCTACAATGAGCAGTTCTTC. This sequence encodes CAISERGSYNEQFF.

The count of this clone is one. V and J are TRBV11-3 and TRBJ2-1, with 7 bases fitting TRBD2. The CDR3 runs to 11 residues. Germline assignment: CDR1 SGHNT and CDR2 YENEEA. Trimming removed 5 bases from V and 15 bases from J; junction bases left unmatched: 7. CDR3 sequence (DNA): TGTGCCAGCAGCAGGGGAGGGATGTGGTTCTTC. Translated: CASSRGGMWFF.

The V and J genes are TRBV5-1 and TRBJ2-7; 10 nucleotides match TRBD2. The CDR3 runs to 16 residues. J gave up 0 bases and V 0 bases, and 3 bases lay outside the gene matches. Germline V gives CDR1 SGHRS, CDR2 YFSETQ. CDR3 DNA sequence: TGCGCCAGCAGCTTGGGTACTAGCGGGGTCTCCTACGAGCAGTACTTC. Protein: CASSLGTSGVSYEQYF.

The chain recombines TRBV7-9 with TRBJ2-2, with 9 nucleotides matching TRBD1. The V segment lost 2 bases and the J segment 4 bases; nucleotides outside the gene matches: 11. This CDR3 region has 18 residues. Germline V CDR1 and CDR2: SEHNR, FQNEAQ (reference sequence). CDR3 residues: CASSLPFSGTGLTGELFF. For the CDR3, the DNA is TGTGCCAGCAGCTTACCATTCTCCGGGACAGGGCTCACCGGGGAGCTGTTTTTT.

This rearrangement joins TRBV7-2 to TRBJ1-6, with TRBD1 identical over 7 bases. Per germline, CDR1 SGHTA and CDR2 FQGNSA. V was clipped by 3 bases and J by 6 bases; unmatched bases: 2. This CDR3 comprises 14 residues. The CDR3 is CASSLPGGNSPLHF. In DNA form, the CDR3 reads TGTGCCAGCAGCTTGCCAGGGGGTAATTCACCCCTCCACTTT.